The next 23 T cell receptor beta chains were all read from a single sample in a study of T cells in Graves' hyperthyroidism and ophthalmopathy. RNA transcripts served as the template for amplifying TCR beta CDR3 regions. First-round RT-PCR targeting the TCR CDR3 was performed with the HTBI primer set. MiXCR, applied by TCRdb to the multiplex PCR reads, yields one record per CDR3 protein. The data hold more than 350,000 distinct CDR3 sequences, with just under 15% observed a single time. Sample: blood. These receptor sequences come from a woman aged 30 to 39 with Graves' hyperthyroidism.

This clonotype was seen only a few times. The CDR3 nucleotides are TGTGCCATCAGTGAGTCGTTGGGGGGCGCGGTTGAAAAACTGTTTTTT. Its translation is CAISESLGGAVEKLFF. This chain uses TRBV10-3 with TRBJ1-4; possible D gene TRBD1, 6 bases. In germline, CDR1 is ENHRY, CDR2 SYGVKD. There are 16 residues in the CDR3. V was clipped by 0 bases and J by 7 bases, with 15 bases between them.

This clonotype was found many times. J is TRBJ2-7 and V is TRBV27; 11 bases line up with TRBD2. The J segment lost 6 bases and the V segment lost 3 bases, leaving 10 bases of the junction unmatched. This CDR3 contains 16 residues. From germline, CDR1 is MNHEY and CDR2 SMNVEV (reference sequence). The CDR3 is CASSFGTSGRIREQYF. Here the CDR3 DNA reads TGTGCCAGCAGTTTCGGGACTAGCGGCCGAATCCGCGAGCAGTACTTC.

Comments on this clonotype: Given a much more abundant clone one base away, this may be a read error. V and J are TRBV5-4 and TRBJ2-1, with D unresolved. Germline V lookup: CDR1 SGHNT, CDR2 YYREEE (reference sequence). The V and J ends lost 1 base and 9 bases respectively, with 11 bases between them. This CDR3 has 13 residues. CDR3 protein: CASSLRYNSEQFF. CDR3 sequence (DNA): TGTGCCAGCAGCTTGAGGTATAACAGTGAGCAGTTCTTC.

This rearrangement joins TRBV6-1 to TRBJ1-4; 8 nucleotides match TRBD1. Germline CDR1 is MNHNS and CDR2 is SASEGT. V was clipped by 6 bases and J by 8 bases; unmatched bases: 11. CDR3 length: 15 amino acids. The CDR3 loop reads CASSRDRGGKEKLFF. CDR3 in DNA: TGTGCCAGCAGCCGAGACAGGGGAGGAAAGGAAAAACTGTTTTTT.

As regards this clonotype: One junction end disagrees with the germline gene, perhaps due to a read error. CDR3 sequence: CASSHSGGIGYGCTF. The CDR3 DNA reads TGCGCCAGCAGCCATTCGGGGGGCATTGGCTATGGCTGCACCTTC. The chain recombines TRBV4-1 with TRBJ1-2; a possible D gene is TRBD1 (6 bases). The CDR3 is made up of 15 amino acids. Germline V gene data show CDR1 as MGHRA and CDR2 as YSYEKL.

The chain employs TRBV7-2 and TRBJ1-5; D call uncertain. The germline V gene has CDR1 SGHTA and CDR2 FQGNSA. CDR3 length: 13 amino acids. The V end lost 1 base, the J end lost 5 bases, and 6 bases lay between the germline ends. The CDR3 DNA is TGTGCCAGCAGCTTAGTGTCCGATCAGCCCCAGCATTTT. It encodes CASSLVSDQPQHF.

Comment on this clonotype: This may arise from a read error, as a much more abundant clone is one base away. The V and J genes are TRBV30 and TRBJ2-5; D gene uncertain. CDR3 length: 13 amino acids. CDR1 is GTSNPN and CDR2 is SVGIG in the germline V gene (reference sequence). V lost 1 base, J lost 3 bases, and 9 bases lay in between. As DNA, the CDR3 is TGTGCCTGGAGTGGTGGCCACAAAGAGACCCAGTACTTC. It encodes CAWSGGHKETQYF.

This sequence joins TRBV5-1 and TRBJ2-1; D not certain. The CDR3 is 16 amino acids. Germline CDR1 SGHRS, CDR2 YFSETQ. With 4 bases removed from V and 3 bases from J, the gap between germline ends came to 17 bases. The CDR3 DNA is TGCGCCAGCAGCCAATCGAGTAGAATCGACTACAATGAGCAGTTCTTC. Translation: CASSQSSRIDYNEQFF.

The J gene is TRBJ2-3, the V gene TRBV9; 7 bases map to TRBD2. The germline V gene has CDR1 SGDLS and CDR2 YYNGEE. V shed 0 bases, J shed 3 bases, and the junction held 4 bases outside the gene matches. The CDR3 spans 15 residues. The CDR3 region is CASSVGGGRTDTQYF. The CDR3 nucleotides read TGTGCCAGCAGCGTAGGGGGGGGGAGAACAGATACGCAGTATTTT.

J is TRBJ2-4 and V is TRBV3-1; the match to TRBD1 covers 10 bases. CDR3 length: 14 amino acids. Trimming cost V 5 bases and J 10 bases; bases outside gene matches: 8. Germline assignment: CDR1 LGHDT and CDR2 YNNKEL (reference sequence). The CDR3 DNA is TGTGCCAGCAGCGAAAGTGGGGGACAGGGGATTCAGTACTTC. This codes for CASSESGGQGIQYF.

The chain couples TRBV3-1 to TRBJ2-7, with 11 bases lining up with TRBD2. The germline gives CDR1 LGHDT, CDR2 YNNKEL (reference sequence). The CDR3 sequence is 17 residues long. V lost 2 bases and J lost 6; bases outside the gene matches: 12. The CDR3 DNA sequence: TGTGCCAGCAGCCAAAGGAGGTTAGTAGCGGGAGGGCGCGAGCAGTACTTC. Translated: CASSQRRLVAGGREQYF.

This clonotype was recorded many times. This chain links TRBV10-2 with TRBJ2-5, with D possibly being TRBD1 or TRBD2 (5 bases each). The germline gives CDR1 WSHSY, CDR2 SAAADI. The CDR3 is 13 residues long. V lost 2 bases and J lost 5, with 9 bases in between. The DNA for the CDR3 is TGCGCCAGCAGTGAGGGGACGAGGGAGACCCAGTACTTC. Translation gives CASSEGTRETQYF.

This clonotype was seen a few times. The genes are TRBV5-1 and TRBJ2-2, with D uncertain. The CDR3 loop spans 14 amino acids. Germline values: CDR1 SGHRS, CDR2 YFSETQ. V dropped 4 bases and J dropped 3 bases, with 10 bases sitting between them. The CDR3 sequence: CASSQILDTGELFF. The CDR3 DNA sequence: TGCGCCAGCAGCCAAATCCTGGACACCGGGGAGCTGTTTTTT.

The rearrangement links TRBV10-3 to TRBJ1-6, with 8 bases aligning to TRBD1. CDR3 length: 20 residues. The germline V gene encodes CDR1 ENHRY and CDR2 SYGVKD. J lost 0 bases, V lost 2 bases, and 12 bases had no gene match. CDR3 DNA: TGTGCCATCAGTGAGACCGGGACAGGACCGGAGAGCTCCTATAATTCACCCCTCCACTTT. Protein sequence: CAISETGTGPESSYNSPLHF.

Worth noting for this clonotype: This may be a read error, as it is one base from a much larger clone. The chain carries TRBV6-1 and TRBJ2-1; TRBD2 matches 11 bases. This CDR3 contains 17 residues. Germline CDR1 and CDR2: MNHNS and SASEGT. The DNA of the CDR3 is TGTGCCAGCAGTAAAATCGTAGCGGGAGGGCCTGGCTATGAGCGGTTCTTC. Protein sequence: CASSKIVAGGPGYERFF.

As for this clonotype: At one boundary the junction diverges from the germline segment, which might be a read error. The chain recombines TRBV20-1 with TRBJ1-5, with D tentatively TRBD1 (5 bases). The CDR3 covers 18 residues. Looked up from germline, CDR1 is DFQATT and CDR2 is SNEGSKA (reference sequence). The CDR3 nucleotides are TGCAGTGCCAGAGGGACGGCGGTAGGCTTTTATAGCAATCAGCCCCAGCATTTT. Amino acid sequence: CSARGTAVGFYSNQPQHF.

In its sample, this clonotype was seen many times. The chain has TRBV27 and TRBJ2-7; 7 bases align to TRBD2. This CDR3 spans 14 amino acids. The J segment lost 5 bases and the V segment lost 6 bases, leaving 10 bases of the junction unmatched. Germline V lookup: CDR1 MNHEY, CDR2 SMNVEV (reference sequence). The CDR3 sequence: CASSRVLGGNEQYF. CDR3 nucleotide sequence: TGTGCCAGCAGCCGCGTCCTGGGGGGGAACGAGCAGTACTTC.

The V gene is TRBV3-1, the J gene TRBJ1-6; D might be TRBD1 (6 bases). The CDR3 totals 17 residues. Deletions cut 0 bases from V and 7 bases from J, with 16 bases between. Germline CDR1 and CDR2: LGHDT and YNNKEL (reference sequence). The CDR3 coding sequence is TGTGCCAGCAGCCAAGATCGCACGGGGGCCAAGAATTCACCCCTCCACTTT. Translating gives CASSQDRTGAKNSPLHF.

This clonotype was seen ten or more times. The rearrangement joins TRBV3-1 to TRBJ2-4; D remains ambiguous. Looked up from germline, CDR1 is LGHDT and CDR2 is YNNKEL (reference sequence). This CDR3 contains 13 residues. V lost 3 bases to trimming and J lost 0 bases, with 3 bases between them. For the CDR3, the DNA is TGTGCCAGCAGCCAGCGAGCCAAAAACATTCAGTACTTC. Its protein product is CASSQRAKNIQYF.

This clonotype came up many times. The rearrangement joins TRBV12-3 or TRBV12-4 to TRBJ2-7, with 9 bases lining up with TRBD1. The CDR3 has 14 residues. The ends lost 6 bases at V and 6 bases at J; junction bases unmatched: 9. The CDR3 reads CASSLQGAYFEQYF. CDR3 nucleotide sequence: TGTGCCAGCAGCCTACAGGGGGCGTATTTCGAGCAGTACTTC.

This clonotype occurred many times. The V gene is TRBV11-2, the J gene TRBJ2-3; D is perhaps TRBD2 (5 bases). V dropped 5 bases and J dropped 6 bases, with 18 bases sitting between them. The CDR3 has 15 residues. Germline-derived CDR1 and CDR2 are SGHAT and FQNNGV. The CDR3 nucleotides read TGTGCCAGCAGCCGAACAGTAGCTAGCAGGGATACGCAGTATTTT. Translating gives CASSRTVASRDTQYF.

The sample holds many counts of this clonotype. The rearrangement links TRBV7-9 to TRBJ1-1; D unclear. V was clipped by 1 base and J by 2 bases, with 5 bases between them. CDR1 and CDR2 from the germline V gene are SEHNR and FQNEAQ (reference sequence). The CDR3 loop spans 13 amino acids. The CDR3 DNA reads TGTGCCAGCAGCTTAGATAGTAACACTGAAGCTTTCTTT. Translation gives CASSLDSNTEAFF.

This clonotype was seen repeatedly, ten times or more. The chain couples TRBV3-1 to TRBJ2-5; either TRBD1 or TRBD2 may fit D (5 bases each). The germline gives CDR1 LGHDT, CDR2 YNNKEL (reference sequence). Deletions cut 3 bases from V and 5 bases from J, with 10 bases between. The CDR3 covers 13 residues. The CDR3 protein is CASSHRDPETQYF. The CDR3 coding sequence is TGTGCCAGCAGCCACAGGGACCCCGAGACCCAGTACTTC.